A single TCR beta chain is shown here with its context. Its antigen is undetermined. The data derive from a study of cytomegalovirus exposure and HLA in healthy donors. In the study overall: About 83 million unique TCRs from HLA-typed donors made up an early data release. Study-level results: An analysis done earlier found most TCR beta V segments productive about 87% or about 30% of the time. Reports indicated that the classifier achieved high specificity and sensitivity in diagnosing cytomegalovirus status. Across donors, presence/absence analyses took sequencing depth to be roughly uniform.

Germline V gene lookup returns CDR1 SGHRS and CDR2 YFSETQ. The V gene end was trimmed by 3 bases and the J gene end by 4 bases; junction bases not matched to a gene: 9. CDR3 length: 15 residues. The study ran its PCR with 60 Vbeta and 13 Jbeta primers. Sequencing used immunoSEQ multiplex PCR; TCRdb keeps in-frame clones, though not all of them. The repertoire consists of over 40,000 clones, with approximately 65% occurring once and the leading ten covering roughly 6.3%. The TCR sequence derives from a man in his thirties or forties in good health and CMV-seronegative. The rearrangement joins TRBV5-1 to TRBJ2-7; 8 nucleotides match TRBD1. The sequenced sample consisted of PBMCs. DNA for the CDR3: TGCGCCAGCAGCTGCCCGGGACAGGTAAGTTACGAGCAGTACTTC. Its protein is CASSCPGQVSYEQYF.